The entry below describes one TCR beta chain. This sample is part of a study of blood T cell repertoires in COVID-19. Per the original data handling: Scientists estimated how many nucleated cells there were by amplifying reference gene primers. Produced via immunoSEQ multiplex PCR; TCRdb's table is partial and in-frame only. The V and J calls and clone size are taken from that table; D and trimming were inferred from the DNA. The sample lists 85,000 to 90,000 clones; 85% to 90% were seen once. V lost 2 bases to trimming and J lost 3 bases; unmatched junction nucleotides: 3. The germline V gene encodes CDR1 SGDLS and CDR2 YYNGEE. The CDR3 covers 14 residues.

V gene TRBV9 combines with J gene TRBJ1-1; 8 nucleotides agree with TRBD1. Material for sequencing was peripheral blood. The sequence came from a human donor in a cohort sampled during active COVID-19. The CDR3 coding sequence is TGTGCCAGCAGCGTCGGGACAGGCGACACTGAAGCTTTCTTT. This encodes CASSVGTGDTEAFF. Looking up the rest from reference TRBV9 and TRBJ1-1 gives the full variable domain: DSGVTQTPKHLITATGQRVTLRCSPRSGDLSVYWYQQSLDQGLQFLIQYYNGEERAKGNILERFSAQQFPDLHSELNLSSLELGDSALYFCASSVGTGDTEAFFGQGTRLTVV.